Here is one TCR beta chain with its context. Its antigen is unknown. No DNA is shown, since the ends of the CDR3 on it are uncertain; the CDR3 is the one TCRdb lists. The data belong to a study of long-term antiretroviral therapy in people with HIV (dated by TCRdb to between 2020 and 2023). A note on the overall study: The earliest samples were collected roughly a decade before the 2015 WHO recommendation for immediate ART, at a time when ART was usually postponed until CD4 counts fell. About 40% of the 30 participants with HIV were female. This retrospective serial study examined whether starting ART and sustained HIV suppression were associated with changes in the composition and diversity of the TRB repertoire in peripheral blood. No cross-contamination during QIAcube processing was shown when test extractions of a monoclonal T-cell line were performed alongside 33 polyclonal samples. The cohort contributed fewer than 200 cryopreserved PBMC samples from 30 adults with confirmed HIV infection, collected serially over a mean of around 6 years (range 1-12).

Findings and caveats that apply to the study as a whole: Starting ART was linked to a significant rise in TRB diversity, yet even with long-term ART the diversity remained significantly lower than in transplant donor controls. HIV repertoires had narrower CDR3 length ranges than controls, and the network structure suggested an antigen-experienced repertoire that shifted only slightly toward naive after ART. The samples span the years 2004 to 2017, and the ART regimens used at that time may not be as effective as current regimens. Expanded TRB clones identified before ART initiation dominated the repertoire across all time points, though the dominance fluctuated and decreased in many PLHIV after ART. Inferences about post-ART repertoire changes were limited because no data were available on ART adherence, viral resistance or therapy changes. Because pre-ART samples had limited cell numbers, unsorted PBMC were profiled rather than sorted CD4+ and CD8+ T cells. Since PBMC availability was limited, sequencing covered only the TCR beta chain, with no alpha chain pairing.

Inclusion was restricted to participants for whom at least one PBMC sample before ART initiation and at least two post-ART samples were available. Every participant with HIV received treatment in the United States of America. Before DNA extraction, cryopreserved samples of about 1-10 million PBMC were thawed and washed. At the time of the earliest PBMC sample, participants with HIV were aged between about 23 and 54 years. PBMC samples were contributed by each participant from 1-4 timepoints before ART initiation and 2-8 timepoints after ART initiation, with a median of 7 samples. Serial HIV viral load, CD4+ T-cell count, ART history and demographic data were obtained for every participant. Genomic DNA was extracted from unsorted PBMC with a Qiagen kit on a QIAcube, with processing performed in batches of 12 samples. The immunoSEQ hsTCRB v3.0 assay was used at survey level resolution to sequence the TRB variable region. TRB sequencing targeted a depth of about 35,000-50,000 T-cell genomes per sample. Pooled TRB libraries were sequenced on an Illumina MiSeq with a v3 150-cycle kit. As for the authors' bioinformatics: Repertoire analysis was performed in R inside a reproducible Nextflow workflow that covered QC, data transformation and analysis. Custom analyses were implemented in LymphoSeq2, an R package for AIRR-Seq data exploration. After excluding a handful of samples that yielded fewer than 5000 total TRB sequences, 150 to 200 HIV repertoires remained for analysis. Among the roughly 190 retained HIV repertoires, 55 to 60 were collected before ART initiation and roughly 130 were collected after ART initiation. Repertoires were downsampled to 5000 TRB nucleotide sequences, with summary statistics averaged over 100 downsampling iterations. The analysis kept only TRB sequences whose CDR3 regions were at least seven amino acids long. Diversity was assessed using a clonality score derived from Shannon entropy and using the Gini coefficient. Repertoire networks linked the top 5000 CDR3 amino acid sequences whenever two sequences differed by an edit distance of one. For TRB CDR3 amino acid sequences, GLIPH2 was used to predict antigen specificity groups and MHC restriction. Known CMV, EBV, HIV or tissue antigen associations were flagged by matching CDR3 amino acid sequences against VDJdb and McPAS-TCR. Pre-ART, post-ART and control groups were compared with Wilcoxon signed-rank tests and Holm-Bonferroni correction. Entries here come from immuneACCESS through TCRdb and include only in-frame sequences with V and J called. Some clones fail to appear in such tables; in the studies checked, an unresolved V gene covers under half of the shortfall, and the cause of the remainder is unknown. D and trimming were read from the DNA, whereas the V and J calls and clone size are those reported in that table. This sample gives some 28,000 clones in total; over 75% of them show up just once. The leading ten clones occupy 4.1% of the sample.

The CDR3 runs 15 amino acids, cysteine and phenylalanine included. Per the germline V gene, SQVTM is the CDR1 and ANQGSEA is the CDR2. This sequence uses TRBV29-1 and TRBJ2-2; whether TRBD2, the table's D call, matches the DNA was not checked. The TCR was taken from a woman younger than 30 with HIV. This specimen was unsorted PBMCs, taken 0.5 years after starting antiretroviral therapy. The CDR3 reads as follows: CSVDFRGANTGELFF.